These 4 T cell receptor beta chains share one sample of origin, sequenced in a study of beta chain features in type 1 diabetes. Study results and limitations: Shortening that was moderate but significant affected the TCRB CDR3s of Type 1 diabetes patients in all four CD4+ subsets.

These receptors' targets are unknown. Every bit of the isolated RNA underwent reverse transcription, so sequencing read expressed TCRB transcripts. This table comes from immunoSEQ multiplex PCR, and its TCRdb copy is limited to in-frame clones, with some not included. This sample has approximately 170,000 clones, with 6.5% to 8.5% found just once. Source material: central memory CD4+ T cells from blood. These receptors all come from a man younger than 30 with type 1 diabetes.

This clone occurred many times. This chain joins TRBV6-6 and TRBJ2-1; 8 positions agree with TRBD1. V dropped 5 bases and J dropped 7; count of bases not matched to a gene: 7. Germline V CDR1 and CDR2: MNHNY, SVGAGI (reference sequence). CDR3 length: 14 amino acids. In DNA form, the CDR3 reads TGTGCCAGCAGTCAGGACAGGGCCCTTAATGAGCAGTTCTTC. Protein: CASSQDRALNEQFF.

This clone was recorded a few times. The chain carries TRBV20-1 and TRBJ2-1; TRBD1 matches at 9 bases. Germline values: CDR1 DFQATT, CDR2 SNEGSKA (reference sequence). The length of the CDR3 is 11 residues. The CDR3 nucleotides are TGCATCCCGGGACAGGGCAATGAGCAGTTCTTC. Its translation: CIPGQGNEQFF.

This clone was seen repeatedly, ten times or more. The chain has TRBV7-9 and TRBJ2-1, with 11 bases matching TRBD1. V shed 3 bases, J shed 7 bases, and the junction held 11 bases outside the gene matches. Germline CDR1 and CDR2: SEHNR and FQNEAQ (reference sequence). The CDR3 length is 17 residues. The CDR3 region is CASSFSAGQGARNEQFF. The CDR3, as DNA: TGTGCCAGCAGCTTCAGTGCCGGACAGGGGGCGCGGAATGAGCAGTTCTTC.

This chain joins TRBV28 and TRBJ2-3; 7 positions agree with TRBD2. Germline V gene lookup returns CDR1 MDHEN and CDR2 SYDVKM. The ends lost 1 base at V and 6 bases at J; junction bases unmatched: 4. The CDR3 contains 14 residues. The CDR3 region has the DNA TGTGCCAGCAGTTTATTCGGGGGAGGGGATACGCAGTATTTT. Translated, it gives CASSLFGGGDTQYF.